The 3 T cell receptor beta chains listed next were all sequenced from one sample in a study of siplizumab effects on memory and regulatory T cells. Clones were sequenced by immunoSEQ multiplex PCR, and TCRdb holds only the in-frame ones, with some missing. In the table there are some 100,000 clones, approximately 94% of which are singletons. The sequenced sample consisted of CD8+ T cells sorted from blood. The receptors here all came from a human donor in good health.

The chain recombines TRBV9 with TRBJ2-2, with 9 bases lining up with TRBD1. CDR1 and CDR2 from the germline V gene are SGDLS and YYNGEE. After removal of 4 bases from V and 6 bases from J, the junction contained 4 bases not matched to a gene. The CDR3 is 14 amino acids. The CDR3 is CASSPHRGPGELFF. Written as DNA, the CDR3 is TGTGCCAGCAGCCCCCACAGGGGGCCCGGGGAGCTGTTTTTT. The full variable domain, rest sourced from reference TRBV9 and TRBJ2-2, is DSGVTQTPKHLITATGQRVTLRCSPRSGDLSVYWYQQSLDQGLQFLIQYYNGEERAKGNILERFSAQQFPDLHSELNLSSLELGDSALYFCASSPHRGPGELFFGEGSRLTVL.

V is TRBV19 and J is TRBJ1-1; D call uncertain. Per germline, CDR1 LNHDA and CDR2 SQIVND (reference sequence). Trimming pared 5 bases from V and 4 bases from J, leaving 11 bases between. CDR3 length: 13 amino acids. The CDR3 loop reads CASSLGPSTEAFF. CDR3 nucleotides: TGTGCCAGTAGTCTTGGACCGAGCACTGAAGCTTTCTTT.

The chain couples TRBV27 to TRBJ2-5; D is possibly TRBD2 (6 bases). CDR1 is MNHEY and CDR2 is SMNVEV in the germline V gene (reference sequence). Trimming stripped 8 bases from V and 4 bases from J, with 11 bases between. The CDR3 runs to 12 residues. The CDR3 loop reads CASGEVLETQYF. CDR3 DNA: TGTGCCAGCGGGGAGGTGTTAGAGACCCAGTACTTC.